The 13 T cell receptor beta chains below come from one sample, sequenced in a study of T cell repertoires in cytomegalovirus infection. TCRdb re-called the reads through MiXCR, storing one row per CDR3 protein. The table shows approximately 76,000 distinct CDR3 sequences, with 20% to 30% occurring only once. These receptors' targets are unknown. The sequencing used CD8+ T cells from cultured PBMCs, collected from culture after CMV antigen stimulation. These receptors came from a human donor in good health (CMV status not recorded). Some clones in this sample may be carry-over from other donors' samples.

The V and J genes are TRBV27 and TRBJ1-1; 7 bases agree with TRBD1. The CDR3 runs 13 residues. CDR1 is MNHEY, CDR2 SMNVEV, per germline (reference sequence). V was pared by 2 bases and J by 11 bases, with 8 bases of the junction left unmatched. CDR3 residues: CASSLRSGGWAFF. The CDR3 DNA reads TGTGCCAGCAGTTTACGGTCAGGGGGGTGGGCTTTCTTT.

The chain links TRBV29-1 to TRBJ2-5; D ambiguous. Trimming left V 4 bases short and J 2 bases short, with 5 bases between. CDR3 length: 11 residues. CDR1 is SQVTM and CDR2 is ANQGSEA in the germline V gene. CDR3 amino acids: CSVGEQETQYF. CDR3 nucleotide sequence: TGCAGCGTTGGAGAGCAAGAGACCCAGTACTTC.

This clonotype was detected a few times. The chain links TRBV7-9 to TRBJ2-1; a weak D match, TRBD2 (5 bases). The CDR3 has 15 residues. Germline assignment: CDR1 SEHNR and CDR2 FQNEAQ (reference sequence). Trimming left V 4 bases short and J 0 bases short, with 10 bases between. The CDR3 DNA sequence: TGTGCCAGCAGCTATAGCGAGAGCTCCTACAATGAGCAGTTCTTC. The encoded protein is CASSYSESSYNEQFF.

This clonotype was observed many times. The rearrangement links TRBV11-3 to TRBJ2-7, with a possible D match to TRBD1 (5 bases). Germline V CDR1 and CDR2: SGHNT, YENEEA. V dropped 5 bases and J dropped 5 bases, with 16 bases sitting between them. There are 14 residues in the CDR3. CDR3: CASSPSVGANEQYF. DNA of the CDR3: TGTGCCAGCAGCCCCTCGGTAGGGGCGAACGAGCAGTACTTC.

This chain joins TRBV20-1 and TRBJ2-3; 9 nucleotides align to TRBD2. CDR3 size: 17 residues. Trimming cost V 8 bases and J 6 bases; bases outside gene matches: 21. Germline V gene sequence: CDR1 DFQATT, CDR2 SNEGSKA (reference sequence). CDR3 DNA sequence: TGCAGTTTCCAGAAGCGGGAGGCGACCCGGGGTGGGGATACGCAGTATTTT. It codes for CSFQKREATRGGDTQYF.

This clonotype was seen a handful of times. V gene TRBV12-3 or TRBV12-4 combines with J gene TRBJ2-7, with 8 bases that match TRBD1. The CDR3 runs to 17 residues. Germline trimming cut 5 bases from V and 5 bases from J; bases unmatched to any gene: 17. The CDR3 DNA is TGTGCCAGCAGTCGACCGCGGAAGACAGGGGAGATCGACGAGCAGTACTTC. Encoded protein: CASSRPRKTGEIDEQYF.

This clonotype has at least ten counts. V usage is TRBV7-6 and J usage is TRBJ2-1; D unresolved. The CDR3 runs to 15 residues. Trimming stripped 4 bases from V and 1 base from J, with 11 bases between. CDR1 and CDR2 from the germline V gene are SGHVS and FNYEAQ. CDR3 in DNA: TGTGCCAGCAGCTCCGGTAGTGGGTCCTACAATGAGCAGTTCTTC. It yields the protein CASSSGSGSYNEQFF.

This clonotype appeared a single time. The chain links TRBV30 to TRBJ1-1; unclear D gene. This CDR3 spans 13 amino acids. V lost 0 bases and J lost 7, with 12 bases in between. CDR1 is GTSNPN and CDR2 is SVGIG in the germline V gene (reference sequence). The CDR3 region has the DNA TGTGCCTGGAGTGTACTTGGGGTGATTGAAGCTTTCTTT. Amino acids: CAWSVLGVIEAFF.

V and J are TRBV7-9 and TRBJ2-7; D is undetermined. The CDR3 sequence is 16 residues long. Trimming stripped 4 bases from V and 3 bases from J, with 19 bases between. Germline assignment: CDR1 SEHNR and CDR2 FQNEAQ (reference sequence). The CDR3, as DNA: TGTGCCAGCAGCTCTCGGCGGACCGAACGACTCTACGAGCAGTACTTC. Translating it yields CASSSRRTERLYEQYF.

This clonotype was recorded at least ten times. This chain links TRBV12-3 or TRBV12-4 with TRBJ2-7, with 7 bases identical to TRBD2. This CDR3 comprises 14 residues. J lost 6 bases, V lost 5 bases, and 10 bases had no gene match. DNA for the CDR3: TGTGCCAGCAGTCCCGGACTAGAAGGGCTCGAGCAGTACTTC. It yields the protein CASSPGLEGLEQYF.

Ten or more counts support this clonotype. This rearrangement joins TRBV7-2 to TRBJ2-7; D remains ambiguous. The CDR3 consists of 11 residues. Germline CDR1 reads SGHTA; CDR2 reads FQGNSA. The V gene lost 5 bases and the J gene lost 7 bases, with 9 bases spanning the gap. The CDR3 nucleotides are TGTGCCAGCAGCCCTCCTCGGGAGCAGTACTTC. This gives the protein CASSPPREQYF.

This clonotype was recorded a few times. V is TRBV11-2 and J is TRBJ2-7, with a weak D call TRBD2 (5 bases). V was trimmed by 2 bases and J by 6 bases, leaving 8 bases between them. This CDR3 is 12 amino acids long. Germline V CDR1 and CDR2: SGHAT, FQNNGV. The CDR3 bases are TGTGCCAGCAGCTTACGGGAAGGCGAGCAGTACTTC. This translates into CASSLREGEQYF.

This chain connects TRBV5-6 to TRBJ2-3, with TRBD2 as a possible D gene (5 bases). The CDR3 sequence is 15 residues long. Germline V gene data show CDR1 as SGHDT and CDR2 as YYEEEE. Trimming stripped 0 bases from V and 3 bases from J, with 11 bases between. The CDR3 protein is CASSLEGLLTDTQYF. The CDR3 nucleotides read TGTGCCAGCAGCTTGGAAGGACTCCTTACAGATACGCAGTATTTT.